This entry describes one T cell receptor beta chain. This record belongs to a study of blood T cell repertoires in COVID-19. Across the whole study: Acute and convalescent COVID-19 samples came from the United States, Italy and Spain. The analysed material was cDNA or gDNA that came from T cells, B-cell-depleted T cells, or PBMCs.

Per the authors' pipeline: Reference gene primers were amplified, and this amplification served to estimate nucleated cell counts. Clones were sequenced by immunoSEQ multiplex PCR, and TCRdb holds only the in-frame ones, with some missing. The D gene and trimming were derived from the DNA, and the V and J assignments and clone size from that table. Of tens of thousands of clones in the sample, about nine tenths were seen once. Germline-derived CDR1 and CDR2 are SGHRS and YFSETQ. V dropped 2 bases and J dropped 0 bases, with 9 bases sitting between them. The CDR3 covers 15 residues. The chain employs TRBV5-1 and TRBJ1-5; D gene uncertain. Sequencing input: peripheral blood. This sequence originates from a human donor with active COVID-19. The donor label of this sample is uncertain. This chain's CDR3 is CASSLTPNSNQPQHF. In DNA, the CDR3 is TGCGCCAGCAGCTTAACACCAAATAGCAATCAGCCCCAGCATTTT.